This TCR beta chain was observed in a study of blood T cell repertoires in COVID-19. Sequencing was performed with immunoSEQ multiplex PCR; in TCRdb, only in-frame clones are kept and a portion is missing. The sample shows approximately 400,000 clones, about four fifths of them seen only once. With 2 bases removed from V and 9 bases from J, the gap between germline ends came to 13 bases. This CDR3 has 13 amino acids. CDR1 and CDR2 (germline): WSHSY, SAAADI. V gene TRBV10-2 combines with J gene TRBJ1-1, with a weak D call TRBD1 (6 bases). The sequence came from a human donor with acute or convalescent COVID-19. The donor label of this sample is uncertain. Sequences were obtained from peripheral blood. The CDR3 loop is CASSEDRTSQAFF. In DNA, the CDR3 is TGCGCCAGCAGTGAGGACAGGACATCACAAGCTTTCTTT.